The 15 T cell receptor beta chains given below trace back to one sample, sequenced in a study of shared clonotypes between healthy human individuals (dated by TCRdb to about 2020). The library came from the immunoSEQ multiplex PCR assay. TCRdb retrieved this table from immuneACCESS and kept in-frame rearrangements only. Not all clones are present; in checked studies, unresolved V genes account for under half, and no reason is known for the remainder. The sample table contains around 700,000 clones; only one count was recorded for around 72% of them. Roughly 1.8% of the sample rests with the top ten. Sequencing used memory CD4+ T cells sorted from blood. The cell subset or site label for this specimen denotes: CD45RA-negative fraction. These receptors originate from a woman in her 30s in good health.

This rearrangement joins TRBV5-1 to TRBJ2-1; 7 bases agree with TRBD2. In germline, CDR1 is SGHRS, CDR2 YFSETQ. This CDR3 has 14 amino acids. V lost 5 bases and J lost 2; bases outside the gene matches: 4. In DNA, the CDR3 is TGCGCCAGCAGGCGGGAGCTCCCCTACAATGAGCAGTTCTTC. Its protein is CASRRELPYNEQFF.

The genes are TRBV28 and TRBJ1-4; 9 bases are shared with TRBD1. The CDR3 totals 17 residues. Germline CDR1 reads MDHEN; CDR2 reads SYDVKM. Trimming removed 4 bases from V and 7 bases from J; junction bases left unmatched: 13. The CDR3 is CASSSDLLDRGGEKLFF. In DNA form, the CDR3 reads TGTGCCAGCAGTTCCGACCTCCTCGACAGGGGGGGTGAAAAACTGTTTTTT. Supplemented by reference TRBV28 and TRBJ1-4, the full variable domain reads DVKVTQSSRYLVKRTGEKVFLECVQDMDHENMFWYRQDPGLGLRLIYFSYDVKMKEKGDIPEGYSVSREKKERFSLILESASTNQTSMYLCASSSDLLDRGGEKLFFGSGTQLSVL.

The V gene is TRBV5-5, the J gene TRBJ2-4; D tentatively reads TRBD1 or TRBD2 (5 bases each). The V end was cut by 0 bases, the J end by 0 bases, with 10 bases between. The germline V gene has CDR1 SGHKS and CDR2 YYEKEE (reference sequence). The length of the CDR3 is 16 residues. The CDR3 reads CASSLVGTVAKNIQYF. CDR3 sequence (DNA): TGTGCCAGCAGCTTGGTCGGGACCGTAGCCAAAAACATTCAGTACTTC.

In DNA form, the CDR3 reads TGTGCCAGCAGTGGGGACAGGGCGAGCAATCAGCCCCAGCATTTT. This translates into CASSGDRASNQPQHF. The V call is TRBV27, the J call TRBJ1-5, with TRBD1 matching 9 bases. CDR1 MNHEY and CDR2 SMNVEV come from the germline V gene (reference sequence). CDR3 size: 15 residues. Trimming at V came to 5 bases and at J to 1 base, leaving 3 bases not matched to a gene.

The chain links TRBV5-1 to TRBJ2-7, with D perhaps matching TRBD1 (6 bases). CDR3 size: 13 residues. Per the germline V gene, CDR1 is SGHRS and CDR2 is YFSETQ. CDR3 nucleotides: TGCGCTACGAATCCAGGGGACTCCTACGAGCAGTACTTC. The encoded protein is CATNPGDSYEQYF. The full variable domain, rest sourced from reference TRBV5-1 and TRBJ2-7, is KAGVTQTPRYLIKTRGQQVTLSCSPISGHRSVSWYQQTPGQGLQFLFEYFSETQRNKGNFPGRFSGRQFSNSRSEMNVSTLELGDSALYLCATNPGDSYEQYFGPGTRLTVT.

The chain recombines TRBV28 with TRBJ1-5; D may be TRBD1 (6 bases). V dropped 10 bases and J dropped 9 bases, with 16 bases sitting between them. Germline V gene sequence: CDR1 MDHEN, CDR2 SYDVKM. The CDR3 spans 12 residues. DNA for the CDR3: TGTGCCACCATGACAGGCTCTCGGCCCCAGCATTTT. Translation gives CATMTGSRPQHF.

The chain couples TRBV18 to TRBJ2-7, with a weak D call TRBD2 (5 bases). The CDR3 covers 13 residues. With 3 bases removed from V and 3 bases from J, the gap between germline ends came to 9 bases. Germline V gene lookup returns CDR1 KGHSH and CDR2 LQKENI. The DNA of the CDR3 is TGTGCCAGCTCACCGGCTAGCCTCTACGAGCAGTACTTC. This translates into CASSPASLYEQYF.

The chain has TRBV7-3 and TRBJ2-3, with D uncertain. Trimming stripped 5 bases from V and 0 bases from J, with 9 bases between. This CDR3 comprises 14 residues. CDR1 is SGHTA, CDR2 FQGTGA, per germline. The CDR3: CASSRKGSTDTQYF. The CDR3, as DNA: TGTGCCAGCAGCCGCAAGGGAAGCACAGATACGCAGTATTTT.

This chain connects TRBV6-6 to TRBJ1-1, with D unresolved. The CDR3 is made up of 16 amino acids. Trimming took 4 bases from V and 2 from J, leaving 17 bases between them. Germline lookup yields CDR1 MNHNY and CDR2 SVGAGI (reference sequence). Here the CDR3 DNA reads TGTGCCAGCAGTTTAGGCGGAGGGAAGTCAAACACTGAAGCTTTCTTT. Protein product: CASSLGGGKSNTEAFF.

The V and J genes are TRBV5-1 and TRBJ1-4; D is ambiguous. V was cut by 0 bases and J by 5 bases, with 8 bases left in between. The V gene's germline CDR1 is SGHRS and CDR2 YFSETQ. The CDR3 length is 14 residues. The CDR3 spells CASSLGPSNEKLFF. The CDR3 region has the DNA TGCGCCAGCAGCTTGGGACCGTCAAATGAAAAACTGTTTTTT.

The chain combines TRBV13 with TRBJ2-7; D uncertain. CDR1 PRHDT and CDR2 FYEKMQ come from the germline V gene (reference sequence). V was shortened by 5 bases and J by 2 bases, with 16 bases between the two germline ends. The CDR3 runs to 15 residues. The CDR3 here is CASSPPFPMAYEQYF. The CDR3 DNA follows: TGTGCCAGCAGCCCCCCCTTCCCCATGGCCTACGAGCAGTACTTC. Together with reference TRBV13 and TRBJ2-7, the CDR3 gives the full variable domain: AAGVIQSPRHLIKEKRETATLKCYPIPRHDTVYWYQQGPGQDPQFLISFYEKMQSDKGSIPDRFSAQQFSDYHSELNMSSLELGDSALYFCASSPPFPMAYEQYFGPGTRLTVT.

The chain employs TRBV28 and TRBJ1-5, with 7 bases identical to TRBD1. The CDR3 covers 15 residues. Germline V gives CDR1 MDHEN, CDR2 SYDVKM. Trimming cost V 2 bases and J 4 bases; bases outside gene matches: 5. The CDR3 DNA is TGTGCCAGCAGTTTACGGGCAGGGGGGAATCAGCCCCAGCATTTT. Translation: CASSLRAGGNQPQHF.

J is TRBJ1-2 and V is TRBV6-4; D remains ambiguous. V gave up 5 bases and J gave up 0 bases, with 16 bases separating them. Germline CDR1 MRHNA, CDR2 SNTAGT. This CDR3 region has 16 residues. CDR3 protein: CASSLYGKVTNYGYTF. The CDR3 DNA sequence: TGTGCCAGCAGTTTATACGGGAAAGTAACTAACTATGGCTACACCTTC.

This clone was seen only a few times. The sample holds other DNA sequences that translate to the same CDR3. This sequence joins TRBV5-1 and TRBJ1-5; 8 bases are shared with TRBD1. There are 13 residues in the CDR3. V lost 5 bases and J lost 7; bases outside the gene matches: 5. The germline CDR1 and CDR2 sequences are SGHRS and YFSETQ. In DNA, the CDR3 is TGCGCCAGCAGGGACAGGGAGGACCAGCCCCAGCATTTT. Its translation: CASRDREDQPQHF.

This clone was recorded a few times. This chain links TRBV15 with TRBJ2-6, with no clear D. Germline CDR1 and CDR2: LNHNV and YYDKDF (reference sequence). The CDR3 runs to 18 residues. The V and J ends lost 0 bases and 0 bases respectively, with 12 bases between them. The CDR3 protein is CATSRDGVGVSGANVLTF. In DNA, the CDR3 is TGTGCCACCAGCAGAGATGGGGTGGGCGTCTCTGGGGCCAACGTCCTGACTTTC.